The rows below give T cell receptor beta chains drawn from one sample of a study of cytomegalovirus exposure and HLA in healthy donors. The repertoire was sequenced with immunoSEQ multiplex PCR; TCRdb's copy has only in-frame clones and lacks some. The repertoire holds about 130,000 clones, with about 79% as singletons. The specimen was PBMCs. The receptors come from a woman aged 18-29 years in good health and CMV-seropositive. CDR3s include the opening cysteine and the closing phenylalanine or tryptophan. D genes are given only for firm matches. Expanded clones get a size class; other rows say once, few or many, or leave the size out.

j_gene	v_gene	d_gene	abundance	CDR3nt	CDR3aa
TRBJ1-3	TRBV9	TRBD1	NA	TGTGCCAGCAGCGGTTATCAGCGGGACAGGGGAAACACCATATATTTT	CASSGYQRDRGNTIYF
TRBJ1-5	TRBV6-5	TRBD1	NA	TGTGCCAGCAGTATCGGGACAGGGGAAGAACAGCCCCAGCATTTT	CASSIGTGEEQPQHF
TRBJ1-3	TRBV5-1	TRBD1	once	TGCGCCAGCAGCTCAGGACAGGGGGCAGGTGGAAACACCATATATTTT	CASSSGQGAGGNTIYF
TRBJ1-2	TRBV15	TRBD1	NA	TGTGCCACCAGCAGAGGGACAGGGGGTAGCTACACCTTC	CATSRGTGGSYTF
TRBJ2-7	TRBV6-1	NA	NA	TGTGCCAGCAGGGTGCCCCTTGAGTACGAGCAGTACTTC	CASRVPLEYEQYF
TRBJ2-5	TRBV6-5	TRBD2	NA	TGTGCCAGCAGTTGGCTAGCGGGGGGCCAACAGACCCCGTACTTC	CASSWLAGGQQTPYF
TRBJ2-3	TRBV2	TRBD2	NA	TGTGCCAGCAGTGAAGATGGACTAGCGAGCACAGATACGCAGTATTTT	CASSEDGLASTDTQYF
TRBJ2-5	TRBV9	NA	NA	TGTGCCAGCAGCGTAGAGAGTAGCGCGGGAGAGACCCAGTACTTC	CASSVESSAGETQYF
TRBJ2-5	TRBV9	TRBD2	NA	TGTGCCAGCAGCCAAACTAGCGGGGGGGCCGAGAGACAGACCCAGTACTTC	CASSQTSGGAERQTQYF
TRBJ2-1	TRBV7-3	TRBD2	NA	TGTGCCAGCAGCAAAGATGGACTAGCGGGGGGTACCATCGGCCAGTTCTTC	CASSKDGLAGGTIGQFF
TRBJ1-5	TRBV5-1	TRBD1	few	TGCGCCAGCAGCAACACAGGGGGCTCTTGGGAGCCCCAGCATTTT	CASSNTGGSWEPQHF
TRBJ2-6	TRBV7-2	TRBD2	NA	TGTGCCAGCAGCTTCAGCGGGGTCACTACTGGGGCCAACGTCCTGACTTTC	CASSFSGVTTGANVLTF
TRBJ2-5	TRBV4-1	TRBD2	NA	TGCGCCAGCAGCCAAGGACGGGGAGGGAGGGAAGAGACCCAGTACTTC	CASSQGRGGREETQYF
TRBJ2-6	TRBV5-4	NA	NA	TGTGCCAGCAGCTCTGGTAGAGCCAACGTCCTGACTTTC	CASSSGRANVLTF
TRBJ2-1	TRBV9	NA	many	TGTGCCAGCACCAACCGCCGAGGTGAGCAGTTCTTC	CASTNRRGEQFF
TRBJ1-5	TRBV11-2	TRBD1	NA	TGTGCCAGCAGCTTAGGGACAGGGAGCAATCAGCCCCAGCATTTT	CASSLGTGSNQPQHF
TRBJ2-1	TRBV25-1	NA	NA	TGTGCCAGCAGTGGCCGGGGAAACAATGAGCAGTTCTTC	CASSGRGNNEQFF
TRBJ2-1	TRBV30	NA	few	TGTGCCTGGAGTATAGGGACGGGGAGGATCAATGAGCAGTTCTTC	CAWSIGTGRINEQFF
TRBJ2-7	TRBV2	NA	NA	TGTGCCAGCAGTGAACGGGTTTACGAGCAGTACTTC	CASSERVYEQYF
TRBJ2-3	TRBV15	TRBD2	once	TGTGCCACCAGCAGAGATTGGTCGGGACTAGCGGGGGGAACCGAGGATCCAGATACGCAGTATTTT	CATSRDWSGLAGGTEDPDTQYF
TRBJ2-3	TRBV4-1	NA	NA	TGCGCCAGCAGCCAAGTCGCGGCCACAGATACGCAGTATTTT	CASSQVAATDTQYF
TRBJ2-2	TRBV7-6	NA	NA	TGTGCCAGCACCCCACTCCAGACAGGGAACACCGGGGAGCTGTTTTTT	CASTPLQTGNTGELFF
TRBJ1-3	TRBV4-1	TRBD1	NA	TGCGCCAGCAGGAAAGTGGGACAGTCGGTCTCTGGAAACACCATATATTTT	CASRKVGQSVSGNTIYF
TRBJ2-5	TRBV6-5	NA	NA	TGTGCCAGCAGTAAGACGGAGGAAGAGACCCAGTACTTC	CASSKTEEETQYF
TRBJ2-7	TRBV7-9	TRBD2	NA	TGTGCCAGCAGCGCGGCGGGACTAGCGGGGGACTACGAGCAGTACTTC	CASSAAGLAGDYEQYF
TRBJ2-1	TRBV4-2	NA	NA	TGTGCCAGCAGCCAAGAGTCGGACTTGAATGAGCAGTTCTTC	CASSQESDLNEQFF
TRBJ1-2	TRBV7-3	NA	NA	TGTGCCAGCAGCTCCGGACACGGAGAGGGCTACACCTTC	CASSSGHGEGYTF
TRBJ1-5	TRBV19	NA	NA	TGTGCCAGTAACCCAGGATCGGCAGGGCTCAATCAGCCCCAGCATTTT	CASNPGSAGLNQPQHF
TRBJ2-2	TRBV5-6	TRBD2	NA	TGTGCCAGCAGCTTAAGAGCGGGGCATACCGGGGAGCTGTTTTTT	CASSLRAGHTGELFF
TRBJ2-7	TRBV7-9	TRBD1	few	TGTGCCAGCAGCCCGGGGACAGGTGACGCGGGGGAGCAGTACTTC	CASSPGTGDAGEQYF
TRBJ1-3	TRBV4-1	NA	NA	TGCGCCAGCAGCCAAGTAACCGGGACACTGGGAAACACCATATATTTT	CASSQVTGTLGNTIYF
TRBJ2-1	TRBV11-2	TRBD2	few	TGTGCCAGCAGGCCAGGTCCTGGCGGGGGGGGTGAGCAGTTCTTC	CASRPGPGGGGEQFF
TRBJ2-3	TRBV5-4	TRBD2	NA	TGTGCCAGCAGATTTGGGGGGGGAACCACAGATACGCAGTATTTT	CASRFGGGTTDTQYF
TRBJ2-7	TRBV7-6	TRBD1	NA	TGTGCCAGCAGTCGGGACAGCTCCTACGAGCAGTACTTC	CASSRDSSYEQYF
TRBJ1-1	TRBV10-3	NA	NA	TGTGCCATCAAGGAGGCGGGCACTGAAGCTTTCTTT	CAIKEAGTEAFF
TRBJ2-5	TRBV6-6	NA	NA	TGTGCCAGCAGTCCCCCCATAGATCAAGAGACCCAGTACTTC	CASSPPIDQETQYF
TRBJ2-5	TRBV25-1	TRBD2	NA	TGTGCCAGCAGTAAGCGGGGGGGGTACCAAGAGACCCAGTACTTC	CASSKRGGYQETQYF
TRBJ2-7	TRBV15	TRBD1	NA	TGTGCCACCAGTGTAGGGGGACAGGGGTTCGAGCAGTACTTC	CATSVGGQGFEQYF
TRBJ2-1	TRBV19	NA	NA	TGTGCCAGTAGTATCCAGGGGAGCACCAGCTCCTACAATGAGCAGTTCTTC	CASSIQGSTSSYNEQFF
TRBJ1-1	TRBV7-2	NA	NA	TGTGCCAGCAGCGCGTTTAGTATGAGGGAAGCTTTCTTT	CASSAFSMREAFF
TRBJ2-7	TRBV5-6	NA	NA	TGTGCCAGCAGCCGGACCGGGGTCGAGCAGTACTTC	CASSRTGVEQYF
TRBJ1-2	TRBV19	NA	NA	TGTGCCAGTAGCCCCTCGGGGGGTAACTATGGCTACACCTTC	CASSPSGGNYGYTF
TRBJ2-7	TRBV5-1	NA	NA	TGCGCCAGCAGTAGTGGAAGCGTCGAGCAGTACTTC	CASSSGSVEQYF
TRBJ2-7	TRBV11-3	TRBD1	NA	TGTGCCAGCCGGGACAGGGACTCCTACGAGCAGTACTTC	CASRDRDSYEQYF